This T cell receptor beta chain was obtained from a study of beta chain features in type 1 diabetes. Germline V CDR1 and CDR2: MNHNY, SVGAGI (reference sequence). The CDR3 runs to 14 residues. V was pared by 3 bases and J by 0 bases, with 8 bases between. As every portion of the isolated RNA was reverse transcribed, the sequencing read expressed TCRB transcripts. Average reads for naive, central memory and regulatory T cell samples were some 3.9 million. Method: immunoSEQ multiplex PCR; TCRdb's copy keeps in-frame clones and lacks some. The sample yields roughly 170,000 clones, about 12% seen once. About this clone itself: What it binds is not known.

Whole-study results and caveats: Naive, central memory and Treg TCRB repertoires seemed to resemble each other more closely in patients than they did in healthy donors. Type 1 diabetes patients showed a moderate but significant shortening of TCRB CDR3s in all four CD4+ subsets. Reduced insertions and increased deletions marked VDJ junctions in type 1 diabetes patients.

The receptor was isolated from a woman aged 18-29 years in good health. Sequencing was done on a sample of central memory CD4+ T cells from blood. This chain links TRBV6-6 with TRBJ1-1; D might be TRBD1 (5 bases). The CDR3 sequence: CASSYWGVNTEAFF. The CDR3 DNA reads TGTGCCAGCAGTTATTGGGGGGTGAACACTGAAGCTTTCTTT.